These T cell receptor beta chains were read from a single sample in a study of T cell responses to AZD1222 COVID-19 vaccine. Here immunoSEQ multiplex PCR was the method, and the copy in TCRdb shows in-frame clones only, minus some. The profile covers roughly 160,000 clones, with about nine tenths appearing a single time and approximately 2% taken by the ten largest. Sequenced material: peripheral blood, taken on day 0 of AZD1222 vaccination. These receptor sequences come from an adult in good health. Both conserved end residues are part of each CDR3. A D gene is named only where the DNA matches it firmly.

v_call	j_call	cdr3_length	d_call	cdr3_aa	cdr3_nt
TRBV27	TRBJ2-1	12	NA	CASRETYNEQFF	TGTGCCAGCAGGGAAACCTACAATGAGCAGTTCTTC
TRBV29-1	TRBJ2-1	14	NA	CSVPRRRPYNEQFF	TGCAGCGTGCCCAGACGTCGCCCCTACAATGAGCAGTTCTTC
TRBV19	TRBJ2-7	15	NA	CASSMGQGSSYEQYF	TGTGCCAGTAGTATGGGTCAGGGGAGCTCCTACGAGCAGTACTTC
TRBV19	TRBJ1-5	18	TRBD1	CASSSRDRAGYSNQPQHF	TGTGCCAGTAGTTCGCGGGACAGGGCAGGTTATAGCAATCAGCCCCAGCATTTT
TRBV6-1	TRBJ2-7	13	NA	CASSDPASYEQYF	TGTGCCAGCAGTGACCCCGCCTCCTACGAGCAGTACTTC
TRBV7-3	TRBJ2-3	13	NA	CASKRAGEDTQYF	TGTGCCAGCAAAAGGGCTGGGGAAGATACGCAGTATTTT
TRBV19	TRBJ2-7	14	TRBD1	CASSTRDRVYEQYF	TGTGCCAGTAGTACGAGGGACAGGGTCTACGAGCAGTACTTC
TRBV5-5	TRBJ1-2	12	TRBD1	CASSFQGGGYTF	TGTGCCAGCAGCTTCCAGGGGGGTGGCTACACCTTC
TRBV11-2	TRBJ2-3	13	NA	CASSLGGTDTQYF	TGTGCCAGCAGCCTAGGGGGCACAGATACGCAGTATTTT
TRBV6-2/TRBV6-3	TRBJ1-5	16	TRBD1	CASSRNRGGRDQPQHF	TGTGCCAGCAGCCGGAACAGGGGAGGAAGGGATCAGCCCCAGCATTTT
TRBV7-2	TRBJ2-7	12	NA	CASSSRWNEQYF	TGTGCCAGCAGCTCTAGGTGGAACGAGCAGTACTTC
TRBV19	TRBJ2-7	15	TRBD2	CASSSVGTSDYEQYF	TGTGCCAGTAGTAGTGTTGGGACTAGTGACTACGAGCAGTACTTC
TRBV11-2	TRBJ1-1	15	NA	CASRPLRVVATEAFF	TGTGCCAGCAGACCCCTCAGGGTTGTAGCCACTGAAGCTTTCTTT